This T cell receptor (beta chain) was sequenced during a study of OX40 agonist ivuxolimab in advanced cancers. The wider study: In three patients, partial responses were observed, one with hepatocellular carcinoma and two with cutaneous melanoma.

A note on this clone: Its antigen is not known.

Germline-derived CDR1 and CDR2 are SGHNT and YENEEA. The CDR3 loop spans 17 amino acids. J was trimmed by 3 bases and V by 5 bases; bases with no gene match: 14. Assay used: immunoSEQ multiplex PCR; TCRdb lists only in-frame clones, some missing. The repertoire holds 77,000 or so clones, with over 80% as singletons. Findings and caveats of the study: Normalized expansion of T-cell clones was also low for some nonresponders. Expanded clones were, on average, more numerous in CD8+ T cells than in CD4+.

The sequences come from CD4+ or CD8+ T cells sorted from blood, collected in a trial of the OX40 agonist ivuxolimab. The receptor was isolated from an adult with an advanced solid tumor such as melanoma, head and neck, liver or kidney cancer. V is TRBV11-3 and J is TRBJ2-3; 7 positions agree with TRBD2. In DNA form, the CDR3 reads TGTGCCAGCAGCGCCCGACTAGCCTACCGGGGAACAGATACGCAGTATTTT. It codes for CASSARLAYRGTDTQYF.